This T cell receptor beta chain is drawn from a study of T cell repertoires in cytomegalovirus infection. Study as a whole: Well-studied HLA-B-restricted CMV epitopes were used in the study alongside recently identified HLA-C-restricted ones. A matching HLA type, together with CMV infection, was signaled by public TCR beta signatures.

TCRdb itself ran the reads through MiXCR, one entry per CDR3 protein. Here the sample spans 30,000 to 40,000 distinct CDR3 sequences, about 48% being singletons. This CDR3 spans 15 amino acids. CDR1 is SGDLS and CDR2 is YYNGEE in the germline V gene. With 0 bases removed from V and 2 bases from J, the gap between germline ends came to 12 bases. The study's findings and limits: Cumulative public TCR beta family frequency identified CMV carriers with the relevant HLA. CMV-specific HLA-C-restricted TCR beta clonotypes dominated the ex vivo response.

In the case of this clonotype: What it recognizes is unknown.

This clonotype originated in a human donor in good health (CMV status not recorded). Some clones in this sample may be carry-over from other donors' samples. Source: CD8+ T cells from cultured PBMCs, taken from culture after CMV antigen stimulation. The V and J genes are TRBV9 and TRBJ2-7, with D maybe TRBD2 (5 bases). The CDR3 spells CASSVDGEMTYEQYF. In nucleotides, the CDR3 is TGTGCCAGCAGCGTAGACGGGGAAATGACCTACGAGCAGTACTTC.